This T cell receptor (beta chain) was found in a study of OX40 agonist ivuxolimab in advanced cancers. Study-wide background: Patients in dose escalation had liver, melanoma, kidney or head and neck cancers. Broader study findings: Part of the nonresponder group also had normalized T-cell clonal expansion that was low. The antigens recognized by the expanded peripheral T cells, that is their antigen specificity, were not determined.

This clone appeared a single time. Its cognate antigen is unknown. Method: immunoSEQ multiplex PCR; TCRdb's copy keeps in-frame clones and lacks some. The sample includes some 15,000 clones, around 80% of them seen just once. The source of this sequence is an adult with an advanced solid tumor such as melanoma, head and neck, liver or kidney cancer. Sequenced here: CD4+ or CD8+ T cells sorted from blood, sampled in a trial of the OX40 agonist ivuxolimab.

In DNA form, the CDR3 reads TGTGCCAGCAGGGCAGACAGGGGCGTAGGGTATGGCTACACCTTC. This encodes CASRADRGVGYGYTF. The rearrangement links TRBV6-1 to TRBJ1-2, with 8 bases lining up with TRBD1. Germline V gene lookup returns CDR1 MNHNS and CDR2 SASEGT. J lost 5 bases, V lost 6 bases, and 11 bases had no gene match. This CDR3 has 15 residues.